The sequence of this T cell receptor beta chain was determined in a study of cytomegalovirus exposure and HLA in healthy donors. Researchers ran the PCR with 60 Vbeta and 13 Jbeta primers. Profiling relied on immunoSEQ multiplex PCR, and the TCRdb table lists in-frame clones only, not all of them. Of approximately 250,000 clones listed, around 80% are singletons. Worth noting for this clone: No antigen is known for it.

Study results and caveats: It was shown in a later analysis that HLA-associated TCR beta chains were more clonally expanded than other, equally common chains.

CDR1 and CDR2 (germline): SGHNT, YYREEE (reference sequence). The CDR3 totals 16 residues. J gave up 2 bases and V 2 bases, and 6 bases lay outside the gene matches. This TCR came from a boy aged 5-17 years in good health and CMV-seronegative. J is TRBJ2-1 and V is TRBV5-4; 8 bases are a match to TRBD2. Sequences were obtained from PBMCs. The CDR3 nucleotides are TGTGCCAGCAGCTTCGCGGGGGGAGGACCCTACAATGAGCAGTTCTTC. Encoded protein: CASSFAGGGPYNEQFF.